Following are 3 T cell receptor beta chains from one sample sequenced in a study of T-cell reconstitution after alpha-beta-depleted transplantation in children (dated by TCRdb to about 2016). The treatment or condition label here, explained by the study, means: allogeneic hematopoietic cell transplantation with graft depleted of TCRalphabeta T cells and CD19 B cells. The library relied on PCR. TCRdb shows the sequencer as Illumina HiSeq 2500. To normalize quantification of the TCRbeta repertoire, the TCR libraries were built with molecular barcoding that relied on unique molecular identifiers. TCRdb passed the public sequencing reads through fastp at Q25 and MiXCR, retaining productive beta sequences. One record per CDR3 amino acid sequence lists the most common genes and DNA. The sample table records approximately 79,000 distinct CDR3 sequences; 15% to 20% of these occur just once. Of the sample, about 51% falls within the top ten clones.

Sequencing used PBMCs, mostly from graft donor cells, obtained 360 days after TCRalphabeta/CD19-depleted stem cell transplant. The receptor set was obtained from a male patient aged 2-9 years who had a stem cell transplant for acute lymphoblastic leukemia, so the T cells may come from the graft donor.

This chain links TRBV7-9 with TRBJ2-3; unclear D gene. V was trimmed by 2 bases and J by 7 bases, leaving 4 bases between them. The germline CDR1 and CDR2 sequences are SEHNR and FQNEAQ (reference sequence). The CDR3 extends over 11 amino acids. CDR3 region: CASSLSYTQYF. The CDR3, as DNA: TGTGCCAGCAGCTTATCCTATACGCAGTATTTT.

In its sample, this clonotype was seen many times. The V gene is TRBV21-1, the J gene TRBJ1-5. TRBV21-1 is a pseudogene locus. The CDR3 sequence is 14 residues long. CDR3 protein: CASSVSLGNQPQHF. The CDR3 DNA follows: TGTGCCAGCAGCGTAAGCCTCGGCAATCAGCCCCAGCATTTT.

V and J are TRBV6-1 and TRBJ1-1; no clear D gene. Trimming cost V 4 bases and J 6 bases, with 15 bases left between them. Germline CDR1 MNHNS, CDR2 SASEGT. This CDR3 spans 14 amino acids. This CDR3 reads CASSAWTARPEAFF. The CDR3 bases are TGTGCCAGCAGTGCCTGGACGGCTCGACCTGAAGCTTTCTTT.